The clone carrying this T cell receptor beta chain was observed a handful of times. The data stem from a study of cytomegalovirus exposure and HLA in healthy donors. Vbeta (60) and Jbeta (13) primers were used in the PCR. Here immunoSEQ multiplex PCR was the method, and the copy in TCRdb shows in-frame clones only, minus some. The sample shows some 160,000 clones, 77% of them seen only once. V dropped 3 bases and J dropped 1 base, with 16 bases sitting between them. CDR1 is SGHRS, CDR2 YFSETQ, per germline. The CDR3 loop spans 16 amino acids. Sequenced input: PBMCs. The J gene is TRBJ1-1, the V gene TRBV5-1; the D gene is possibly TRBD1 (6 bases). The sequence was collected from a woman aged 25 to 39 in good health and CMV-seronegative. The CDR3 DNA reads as TGCGCCAGCAGCTGGAGGGGCGGGGGGCGGAACACTGAAGCTTTCTTT. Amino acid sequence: CASSWRGGGRNTEAFF.